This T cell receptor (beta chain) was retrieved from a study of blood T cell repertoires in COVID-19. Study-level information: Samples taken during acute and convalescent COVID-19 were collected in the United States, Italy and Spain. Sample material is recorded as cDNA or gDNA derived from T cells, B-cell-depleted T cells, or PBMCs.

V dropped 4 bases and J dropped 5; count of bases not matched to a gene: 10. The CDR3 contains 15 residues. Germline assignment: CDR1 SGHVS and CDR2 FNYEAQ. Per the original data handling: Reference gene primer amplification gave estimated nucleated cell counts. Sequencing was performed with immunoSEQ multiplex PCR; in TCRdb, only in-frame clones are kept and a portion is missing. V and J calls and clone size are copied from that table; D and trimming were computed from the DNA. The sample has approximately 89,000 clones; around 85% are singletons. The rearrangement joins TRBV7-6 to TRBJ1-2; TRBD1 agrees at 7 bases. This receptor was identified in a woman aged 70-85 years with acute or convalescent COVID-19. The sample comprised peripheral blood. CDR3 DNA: TGTGCCAGCAGCTCCCGTCTCAGGGGGATTTATGGCTACACCTTC. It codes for CASSSRLRGIYGYTF.